This T cell receptor (beta chain) derives from a study of OX40 agonist ivuxolimab in advanced cancers. Study findings and constraints: Some patients without response likewise showed low normalized clonal expansion.

Sequencing was performed with immunoSEQ multiplex PCR; in TCRdb, only in-frame clones are kept and a portion is missing. The sample has 30,000 to 35,000 clones; roughly 87% are singletons. The V end lost 5 bases, the J end lost 4 bases, and 17 bases lay between the germline ends. The CDR3 contains 15 residues. Germline lookup yields CDR1 SEHNR and CDR2 FQNEAQ (reference sequence). Details on this clone: Its specificity is unknown.

The sample was CD4+ or CD8+ T cells sorted from blood, taken in a trial of the OX40 agonist ivuxolimab. The J gene is TRBJ1-2, the V gene TRBV7-9, with D uncertain. This sequence was found in an adult with an advanced solid tumor such as melanoma, head and neck, liver or kidney cancer. CDR3 sequence reads: CASSERSRQLYGYTF. The CDR3 nucleotides are TGTGCCAGCAGCGAGAGGTCACGGCAACTCTATGGCTACACCTTC.